Listed here is a single T cell receptor (beta chain). Its antigen is as yet unknown. The sample belongs to a study of T cell responses to AZD1222 COVID-19 vaccine. The CDR3 extends over 11 amino acids. The V end lost 5 bases, the J end lost 9 bases, and 10 bases lay between the germline ends. Germline V CDR1 and CDR2: SEHNR, FQNEAQ (reference sequence). Produced via immunoSEQ multiplex PCR; TCRdb's table is partial and in-frame only. The sample has about 88,000 clones; 92% are singletons. Whole-study results and caveats: Baseline seropositivity characterized only six AZD1222 recipients.

The V call is TRBV7-9, the J call TRBJ1-1; maybe TRBD1 (5 bases). The sequences come from peripheral blood, collected on day 0 of AZD1222 vaccination. The TCR originated in an adult in good health. Here the CDR3 reads CASSNRDQAFF. The CDR3 DNA sequence: TGTGCCAGCAGCAACCGGGACCAAGCTTTCTTT.